The next 20 T cell receptor beta chains were all read from a single sample in a study of CD8 T cells in Susac syndrome. RNA was extracted with the RNeasy kit, and a quantity of 0.5 to 1 ug was reverse transcribed using random hexamers. MiXCR was run by TCRdb on the immunoSEQ multiplex PCR reads, yielding one entry per CDR3 protein. Of tens of thousands of distinct CDR3 sequences in the sample, roughly 93% were seen once. Sequenced material: CD8+ T cells from PBMCs. The source is a human donor with Susac syndrome.

The V and J genes are TRBV28 and TRBJ1-5; possible D gene TRBD1, 5 bases. Trimming stripped 5 bases from V and 6 bases from J, with 14 bases between. This CDR3 is built from 14 residues. Germline loops: CDR1 MDHEN, CDR2 SYDVKM. CDR3 bases: TGTGCCAGCAGTGAGGCCCAGGGAAGTCAGCCCCAGCATTTT. Translation: CASSEAQGSQPQHF. The variable domain in full, completed from reference TRBV28 and TRBJ1-5, reads DVKVTQSSRYLVKRTGEKVFLECVQDMDHENMFWYRQDPGLGLRLIYFSYDVKMKEKGDIPEGYSVSREKKERFSLILESASTNQTSMYLCASSEAQGSQPQHFGDGTRLSIL.

J is TRBJ2-7 and V is TRBV29-1; TRBD1 matches 7 bases. There are 15 residues in the CDR3. The V segment lost 0 bases and the J segment 4 bases; nucleotides outside the gene matches: 9. Germline values: CDR1 SQVTM, CDR2 ANQGSEA. DNA of the CDR3: TGCAGCGTTGAAGATGGCCAGGGGGTGGGTTACGAGCAGTACTTC. Encoded protein: CSVEDGQGVGYEQYF.

DNA for the CDR3: TGTGCCAGCAGCCAAGTCCCCCAAGAGACCCAGTACTTC. It codes for CASSQVPQETQYF. The chain carries TRBV14 and TRBJ2-5; D is unresolved. Germline V gene lookup returns CDR1 SGHDN and CDR2 FVKESK. Trimming cost V 1 base and J 1 base, with 4 bases left between them. The CDR3 sequence is 13 residues long. Complete variable domain (other parts from reference TRBV14 and TRBJ2-5): EAGVTQFPSHSVIEKGQTVTLRCDPISGHDNLYWYRRVMGKEIKFLLHFVKESKQDESGMPNNRFLAERTGGTYSTLKVQPAELEDSGVYFCASSQVPQETQYFGPGTRLLVL.

This chain joins TRBV4-2 and TRBJ2-1; 11 bases align to TRBD2. The CDR3 is 18 amino acids. The V and J ends lost 1 base and 3 bases, in that order; junction bases with no gene match: 8. Germline CDR1 reads LGHNA; CDR2 reads YNFKEQ. The CDR3 DNA follows: TGTGCCAGCAGCCAAGGATCCGGGCTAGCGGGGGGCTACAATGAGCAGTTCTTC. Protein: CASSQGSGLAGGYNEQFF.

The chain uses TRBV4-2 and TRBJ2-3, with 9 bases aligning to TRBD2. From germline, CDR1 is LGHNA and CDR2 YNFKEQ. This CDR3 has 15 amino acids. V shed 5 bases, J shed 5 bases, and the junction held 8 bases outside the gene matches. This chain's CDR3 is CASSDLLAGLDTQYF. CDR3 bases: TGTGCCAGCAGCGACCTGCTAGCGGGGCTAGATACGCAGTATTTT.

The chain is built from TRBV4-3 and TRBJ2-1; the match to TRBD2 covers 7 bases. CDR3 size: 17 residues. Unmatched junction bases numbered 9, after V lost 0 bases and J lost 4 bases. The germline V gene encodes CDR1 LGHNA and CDR2 YSLEER. CDR3 sequence: CASSQDYRAGLYNEQFF. In DNA, the CDR3 is TGCGCCAGCAGCCAAGATTATCGAGCGGGACTTTACAATGAGCAGTTCTTC.

The chain is built from TRBV28 and TRBJ2-5; D unclear. V lost 6 bases to trimming and J lost 5 bases, with 13 bases between them. CDR3 length: 13 amino acids. Looked up from germline, CDR1 is MDHEN and CDR2 is SYDVKM. The CDR3 DNA follows: TGTGCCAGCAGGGGGTGGGCCGGGGAGACCCAGTACTTC. It yields the protein CASRGWAGETQYF.

This chain uses TRBV15 with TRBJ1-4; D is ambiguous. Germline values: CDR1 LNHNV, CDR2 YYDKDF (reference sequence). The CDR3 runs to 16 residues. V dropped 4 bases and J dropped 7 bases, with 19 bases sitting between them. CDR3 sequence (DNA): TGTGCCACCAGCACACTATCGGAAACGATCGGTGAAAAACTGTTTTTT. It specifies CATSTLSETIGEKLFF.

Here the CDR3 reads CASSLGITGVYNEQFF. The CDR3 coding sequence is TGTGCCAGCAGTTTGGGGATAACGGGGGTCTACAATGAGCAGTTCTTC. The chain couples TRBV28 to TRBJ2-1, with D possibly TRBD2 on 6 matching bases. V lost 3 bases and J 3 bases, leaving 15 bases between the germline ends. Germline lookup yields CDR1 MDHEN and CDR2 SYDVKM. This CDR3 region has 16 residues.

As to this clonotype: A junction boundary mismatches the germline segment, possibly from a read error. The chain couples TRBV12-3 or TRBV12-4 to TRBJ2-3, with a tentative D call TRBD2 (6 bases). The CDR3 contains 18 residues. The CDR3 DNA reads TGTGCCAGCAGTTTACGGCGACTAGGAGTGAGGAGCAGAGATACGCAGTATTTT. Encoded protein: CASSLRRLGVRSRDTQYF.

The rearrangement links TRBV28 to TRBJ1-2; D not certain. The V gene's germline CDR1 is MDHEN and CDR2 SYDVKM. CDR3 length: 14 amino acids. The V gene lost 2 bases and the J gene lost 0 bases, with 7 bases spanning the gap. The CDR3 nucleotides are TGTGCCAGCAGTTTACGGAATGCTAACTATGGCTACACCTTC. Amino acids: CASSLRNANYGYTF.

The chain couples TRBV7-9 to TRBJ2-3; 8 nucleotides agree with TRBD1. Germline trimming cut 2 bases from V and 3 bases from J; bases unmatched to any gene: 4. The CDR3 length is 15 residues. In germline, CDR1 is SEHNR, CDR2 FQNEAQ (reference sequence). CDR3 nucleotides: TGTGCCAGCAGCTTACCGGACAGGGAGACAGATACGCAGTATTTT. It is translated as CASSLPDRETDTQYF.

In DNA, the CDR3 is TGTGCCAGCAGCTCCTATTTGGGAGGGGCCAACGTCCTGACTTTC. Amino acid sequence: CASSSYLGGANVLTF. The chain is built from TRBV13 and TRBJ2-6; D unclear. Germline V CDR1 and CDR2: PRHDT, FYEKMQ (reference sequence). The CDR3 is made up of 15 amino acids. The V and J ends lost 4 bases and 4 bases respectively, with 11 bases between them.

CDR3 loop: CASSYGREPTNEQFF. CDR3 bases: TGTGCCAGCAGTTACGGCAGGGAACCAACCAATGAGCAGTTCTTC. J is TRBJ2-1 and V is TRBV6-2 or TRBV6-3; tentative D call: TRBD1 (5 bases). V was pared by 2 bases and J by 6 bases, with 14 bases between. This CDR3 has 15 amino acids. Germline CDR1 and CDR2: MNHEY and SVGEGT.

V usage is TRBV3-1 and J usage is TRBJ2-1; D is perhaps TRBD1 (6 bases). Germline V gives CDR1 LGHDT, CDR2 YNNKEL (reference sequence). V was shortened by 1 base and J by 7 bases, with 11 bases between the two germline ends. The CDR3 loop spans 14 amino acids. CDR3 coding DNA: TGTGCCAGCAGCCAAGTAACAGGGTCGAATGAGCAGTTCTTC. This codes for CASSQVTGSNEQFF.

V usage is TRBV30 and J usage is TRBJ2-3; a weak D match, TRBD2 (6 bases). V was clipped by 1 base and J by 2 bases, with 16 bases between them. CDR3 length: 16 residues. Germline-derived CDR1 and CDR2 are GTSNPN and SVGIG (reference sequence). CDR3: CAWSGRLESFTDTQYF. CDR3 in DNA: TGTGCCTGGAGTGGGCGACTAGAGAGTTTCACAGATACGCAGTATTTT.

The CDR3 loop reads CSARPFGARNTEAFF. The CDR3 region has the DNA TGCAGTGCTAGACCATTCGGGGCCAGGAACACTGAAGCTTTCTTT. The chain recombines TRBV20-1 with TRBJ1-1, with D possibly being TRBD1 (5 bases). Per germline, CDR1 DFQATT and CDR2 SNEGSKA (reference sequence). Deletions cut 2 bases from V and 1 base from J, with 14 bases between. The CDR3 spans 15 residues.

The rearrangement uses TRBV4-3 and TRBJ2-3; 7 bases align to TRBD2. Unmatched junction bases numbered 10, after V lost 4 bases and J lost 6 bases. Germline values: CDR1 LGHNA, CDR2 YSLEER. The CDR3 runs 15 residues. CDR3 protein: CASSRLGGNGDTQYF. CDR3 coding DNA: TGCGCCAGCAGCCGTCTCGGGGGGAACGGGGATACGCAGTATTTT.

The gene calls are TRBV6-5 and TRBJ1-2, with D unclear. The V end lost 0 bases, the J end lost 5 bases, and 13 bases lay between the germline ends. The CDR3 contains 15 residues. Germline CDR1 MNHEY, CDR2 SVGAGI. The CDR3 nucleotides are TGTGCCAGCAGTTACTCGAGTGGGGTGCTGTATGGCTACACCTTC. Translation gives CASSYSSGVLYGYTF.

V is TRBV28 and J is TRBJ1-4, with 10 bases fitting TRBD1. CDR3 size: 16 residues. J was trimmed by 6 bases and V by 5 bases; bases with no gene match: 9. The germline V gene encodes CDR1 MDHEN and CDR2 SYDVKM. CDR3 in amino acids: CASSIEWDRGDEKLFF. The DNA of the CDR3 is TGTGCCAGCAGTATAGAGTGGGACAGGGGAGATGAAAAACTGTTTTTT.